This is a list of T cell receptor beta chains from one sample in a study of CD8 T cells in ankylosing spondylitis. TCRdb re-derived calls from the 5' RACE reads in MiXCR, one entry per CDR3 protein. Of some 130,000 distinct CDR3 sequences listed, 10% to 12% are singletons. Sequencing was performed on blood, either unsorted or a sorted T cell fraction (not recorded which). The source is a female donor with ankylosing spondylitis or in good health (not recorded which). The CDR3 runs from the conserved cysteine through the conserved F or W. D genes are given only for firm matches. The size field is filled for only some rows; it gives once, few, many or a size class.

clone size,V gene,J gene,D gene,CDR3 DNA,CDR3 protein
once,TRBV7-2,TRBJ1-4,NA,TGTGCCAGCAGCTTAGCGCAGCTCGGGGCTGGGGAAAAACTGTTTTTT,CASSLAQLGAGEKLFF
many,TRBV2,TRBJ2-5,TRBD2,TGTGCCAGCAGTGAATTTCGACTAGCGGGTGAAGAGACCCAGTACTTC,CASSEFRLAGEETQYF
few,TRBV25-1,TRBJ2-1,NA,TGTGCCAGCAGTGACACCCGGGACCAAAGATACAATGAGCAGTTCTTC,CASSDTRDQRYNEQFF
many,TRBV20-1,TRBJ2-2,NA,TGCAGTGCCTCCACGGGGGTCCCGAACACCGGGGAGCTGTTTTTT,CSASTGVPNTGELFF
many,TRBV11-2,TRBJ2-2,TRBD2,TGTGCCAGCAGCTTAAGCGGCGGGAGCCACGGGGAGCTGTTTTTT,CASSLSGGSHGELFF
few,TRBV6-2/TRBV6-3,TRBJ2-1,NA,TGTGCCATCCGACTTTCCCCCGGGCCCGGAGGACATGAGCAGTTCTTC,CAIRLSPGPGGHEQFF
NA,TRBV5-1,TRBJ2-1,NA,TGCGCCAGCAGCTTGGTATATGAGGGCCCCAACTCTTCCAATGAGCAGTTCTTC,CASSLVYEGPNSSNEQFF
many,TRBV5-1,TRBJ2-3,TRBD1,TGCGCCAGCAGCTTGGGGGACAGGGGAAGCACAGATACGCAGTATTTT,CASSLGDRGSTDTQYF
many,TRBV11-2,TRBJ1-4,NA,TGTGCCAGCAGCTGGCTCAGGGGAAGGACTAATGAAAAACTGTTTTTT,CASSWLRGRTNEKLFF
few,TRBV7-2,TRBJ2-3,NA,TGTGCCAGCAGCTTCGAGTCTAGCACAGATACGCAGTATTTT,CASSFESSTDTQYF
many,TRBV12-3/TRBV12-4,TRBJ2-5,NA,TGTGCCAGCAGATCAGGGGTACTGGAGACCCAGTACTTC,CASRSGVLETQYF
NA,TRBV20-1,TRBJ2-5,NA,TGCAGTGCTAGAGAGGTCCAAGAGACCCAGTACTTC,CSAREVQETQYF
many,TRBV20-1,TRBJ2-7,TRBD2,TGCAGTGCTAGGCAGGGACTAGCGGGACTCTACGAGCAGTACTTC,CSARQGLAGLYEQYF
many,TRBV20-1,TRBJ1-1,NA,TGCAGTGCTAGGGGGGCAAACACTGAAGCTTTCTTT,CSARGANTEAFF
many,TRBV28,TRBJ1-1,NA,TGTGCCAGCAATGGGCTCGGGGCTGAAGCTTTCTTT,CASNGLGAEAFF
many,TRBV12-3/TRBV12-4,TRBJ1-5,NA,TGTGCCAGCAGAGGAGGGGAGAGCCAGCCCCAGCATTTT,CASRGGESQPQHF
many,TRBV24-1,TRBJ2-2,NA,TGTGCCACCAGTGATGCAGTCGGAGGCGGGGAGCTGTTTTTT,CATSDAVGGGELFF
many,TRBV19,TRBJ2-3,TRBD2,TGTGCCAGTAGGTGGACTAGCGGACCTAGCACAGATACGCAGTATTTT,CASRWTSGPSTDTQYF
NA,TRBV7-6,TRBJ2-2,TRBD2,TGTGCCAGCAAATTAGCGGGGGTGAACACCGGGGAGCTGTTTTTT,CASKLAGVNTGELFF
few,TRBV7-3,TRBJ2-7,NA,TGTGCCAGCAGCTTTACAAACGAGCAGTACTTC,CASSFTNEQYF
many,TRBV28,TRBJ2-3,TRBD1,TGTGCCAGCAGTTTGACAGGGTATTCAGATACGCAGTATTTT,CASSLTGYSDTQYF
many,TRBV5-1,TRBJ1-1,NA,TGCGCCAGCACACTTGGGGTAGGGACCGCAAACACTGAAGCTTTCTTT,CASTLGVGTANTEAFF
many,TRBV18,TRBJ1-2,TRBD1,TGTGCCAGCTCACCTAACACAGGGGATCGTGGCTACACCTTC,CASSPNTGDRGYTF
NA,TRBV30,TRBJ2-1,NA,TGTGCCTGGAGTCAGCGGAGTAATGAGCAGTTCTTC,CAWSQRSNEQFF
many,TRBV20-1,TRBJ2-1,NA,TGCAGTGCTAGAGATTCAGCCCCAGTAGAGCAGTTCTTC,CSARDSAPVEQFF
many,TRBV3-1,TRBJ2-7,TRBD2,TGTGCCAGCAGCCCAGGTCCGTGGACTAGCGGCTACGAGCAGTACTTC,CASSPGPWTSGYEQYF
NA,TRBV3-1,TRBJ2-1,NA,TGTGCCAGCAGCCAAGATAATGAGCAGTTCTTC,CASSQDNEQFF
many,TRBV18,TRBJ1-5,TRBD1,TGTGCCAGCTCACCGACACAGGGGATCAATCAGCCCCAGCATTTT,CASSPTQGINQPQHF
many,TRBV19,TRBJ2-3,NA,TGTGCCAGTAGTATTGTATACCAAAGCACAGATACGCAGTATTTT,CASSIVYQSTDTQYF
many,TRBV10-3,TRBJ2-3,NA,TGTGCCATCAGGTGGCTTGACACAGATACGCAGTATTTT,CAIRWLDTDTQYF
few,TRBV28,TRBJ2-2,TRBD1,TGTGCCAGCAGTTGGGACAGGAGGAGGACCGGGGAGCTGTTTTTT,CASSWDRRRTGELFF
NA,TRBV7-2,TRBJ1-1,TRBD1,TGTGCCAGCAGCTTAGTTGGGACAGGGACCAACACTGAAGCTTTCTTT,CASSLVGTGTNTEAFF
many,TRBV29-1,TRBJ1-2,TRBD1,TGCAGCGTTGAAGGGACAGGACCTGGCTACACCTTC,CSVEGTGPGYTF
many,TRBV3-1,TRBJ2-2,TRBD2,TGTGCCAGCAGCCGGGGACTAGCGGGGGAGCTGTTTTTT,CASSRGLAGELFF
many,TRBV20-1,TRBJ2-7,NA,TGCAGTGCTAGAAGAGGTCTTCTTAGCTCCTACGAGCAGTACTTC,CSARRGLLSSYEQYF
many,TRBV5-1,TRBJ2-2,TRBD2,TGCGCCAGCAGCTCGACTAGCGGGAGGATCGGGGAGCTGTTTTTT,CASSSTSGRIGELFF
many,TRBV20-1,TRBJ2-5,NA,TGCAGTGCTCCTGCAGTTGCCCAAGAGACCCAGTACTTC,CSAPAVAQETQYF
many,TRBV7-8,TRBJ1-4,NA,TGTGCCAGCAGCTTAGTTCGGGGGGGCACAACTAATGAAAAACTGTTTTTT,CASSLVRGGTTNEKLFF
many,TRBV29-1,TRBJ2-7,NA,TGCAGCGTTGAGCTGGACACCTACGAGCAGTACTTC,CSVELDTYEQYF
many,TRBV5-1,TRBJ2-2,NA,TGCGCCAGCAGCGCGGGACAGAACACCGGGGAGCTGTTTTTT,CASSAGQNTGELFF
many,TRBV10-3,TRBJ1-2,NA,TGTGCCATCAGTGATCCCGGGACGGCTAATGGCTACACCTTC,CAISDPGTANGYTF
once,TRBV2,TRBJ2-1,TRBD2,TGTGCCAGCAGTGACGGTACGGGGGGCAATGAGCAGTTCTTC,CASSDGTGGNEQFF
many,TRBV5-1,TRBJ2-1,TRBD2,TGCGCCAGCAGCAAGGGACTAGCGGGATGGGGCAATGAGCAGTTCTTC,CASSKGLAGWGNEQFF
many,TRBV5-1,TRBJ2-7,TRBD1,TGCGCCAGCAGCTTGGGTGGGACAGGAGACTACGAGCAGTACTTC,CASSLGGTGDYEQYF
many,TRBV20-1,TRBJ2-7,NA,TGCAGCGCTAACCCTATTGACAGCAACTCCTACGAGCAGTACTTC,CSANPIDSNSYEQYF
few,TRBV20-1,TRBJ1-2,NA,TGCAGTGCTAGAGATCTAGGACTCGGGTATGGCTACACCTTC,CSARDLGLGYGYTF
many,TRBV7-3,TRBJ1-2,NA,TGTGCCAGCAGCCCAACCCCGACGGCTTATGGCTACACCTTC,CASSPTPTAYGYTF
many,TRBV29-1,TRBJ2-3,TRBD2,TGCAGCGCGTCCCGGGGGGAAACCACAGATACGCAGTATTTT,CSASRGETTDTQYF
many,TRBV27,TRBJ2-2,TRBD2,TGTGCCAGCAGTTCGTTTCCCTGGGGTAGCGGGGGGAACACCGGGGAGCTGTTTTTT,CASSSFPWGSGGNTGELFF
many,TRBV12-3/TRBV12-4,TRBJ2-3,NA,TGTGCCAGCAGTTTGACAGGTATTCGTGGCGGGAGCCTTGGAGATACGCAGTATTTT,CASSLTGIRGGSLGDTQYF